This T cell receptor (beta chain) was observed in a study of T cell responses to AZD1222 COVID-19 vaccine. The assay was immunoSEQ multiplex PCR, and TCRdb's table has in-frame clones only and misses some. The table has approximately 110,000 clones, about 88% seen once. V lost 5 bases and J 5 bases, leaving 9 bases between the germline ends. CDR1 is SEHNR and CDR2 is FQNEAQ in the germline V gene (reference sequence). The CDR3 runs to 12 residues. The sample was peripheral blood, taken on day 0 of AZD1222 vaccination. V gene TRBV7-9 combines with J gene TRBJ2-5; D remains ambiguous. The TCR was taken from an adult in good health. DNA of the CDR3: TGTGCCAGCAGCCCGCTGCGCGAGACCCAGTACTTC. Protein: CASSPLRETQYF.